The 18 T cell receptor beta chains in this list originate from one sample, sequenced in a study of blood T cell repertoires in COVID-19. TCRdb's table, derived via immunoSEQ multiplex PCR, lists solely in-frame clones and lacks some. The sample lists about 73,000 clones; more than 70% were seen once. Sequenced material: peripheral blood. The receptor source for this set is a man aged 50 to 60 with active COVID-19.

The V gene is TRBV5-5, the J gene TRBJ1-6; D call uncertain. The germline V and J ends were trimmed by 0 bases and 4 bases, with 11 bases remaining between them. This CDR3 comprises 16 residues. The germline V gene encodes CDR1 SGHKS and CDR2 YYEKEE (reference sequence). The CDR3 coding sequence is TGTGCCAGCAGCTTGGAACCCGGACTGTATAATTCACCCCTCCACTTT. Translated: CASSLEPGLYNSPLHF.

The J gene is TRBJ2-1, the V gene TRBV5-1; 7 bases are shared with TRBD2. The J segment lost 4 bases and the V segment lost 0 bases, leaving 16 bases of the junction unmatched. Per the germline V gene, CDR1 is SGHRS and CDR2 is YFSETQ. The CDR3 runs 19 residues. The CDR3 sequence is CASSLAKGERGGPYNEQFF. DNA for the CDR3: TGCGCCAGCAGCTTGGCCAAGGGCGAACGCGGGGGTCCTTACAATGAGCAGTTCTTC.

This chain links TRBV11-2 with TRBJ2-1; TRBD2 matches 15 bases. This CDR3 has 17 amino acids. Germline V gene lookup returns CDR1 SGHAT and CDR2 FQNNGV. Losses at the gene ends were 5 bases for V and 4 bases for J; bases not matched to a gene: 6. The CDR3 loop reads CASSQGLAGGFYNEQFF. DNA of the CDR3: TGTGCCAGCAGCCAGGGACTAGCGGGGGGATTTTACAATGAGCAGTTCTTC.

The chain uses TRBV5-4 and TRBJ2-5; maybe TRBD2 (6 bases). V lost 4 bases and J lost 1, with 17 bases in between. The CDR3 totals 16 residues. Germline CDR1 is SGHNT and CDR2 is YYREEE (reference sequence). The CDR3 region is CASSPTRLAFQETQYF. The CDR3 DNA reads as TGTGCCAGCAGCCCAACGCGGCTAGCGTTCCAAGAGACCCAGTACTTC. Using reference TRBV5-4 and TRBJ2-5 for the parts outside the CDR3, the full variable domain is ETGVTQSPTHLIKTRGQQVTLRCSSQSGHNTVSWYQQALGQGPQFIFQYYREEENGRGNFPPRFSGLQFPNYSSELNVNALELDDSALYLCASSPTRLAFQETQYFGPGTRLLVL.

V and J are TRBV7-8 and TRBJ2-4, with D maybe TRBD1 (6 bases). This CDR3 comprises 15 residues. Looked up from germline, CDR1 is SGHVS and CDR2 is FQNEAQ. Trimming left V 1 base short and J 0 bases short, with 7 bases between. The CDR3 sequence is CASSLGGLAKNIQYF. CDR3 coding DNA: TGTGCCAGCAGCTTAGGGGGGCTAGCCAAAAACATTCAGTACTTC.

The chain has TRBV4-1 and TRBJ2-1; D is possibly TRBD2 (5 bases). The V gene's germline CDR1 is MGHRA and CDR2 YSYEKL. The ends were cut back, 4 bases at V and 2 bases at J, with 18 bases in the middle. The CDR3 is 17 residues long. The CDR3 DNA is TGCGCCAGCAGCCCAGGAGGTGGGCGACGCACCTACAATGAGCAGTTCTTC. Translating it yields CASSPGGGRRTYNEQFF.

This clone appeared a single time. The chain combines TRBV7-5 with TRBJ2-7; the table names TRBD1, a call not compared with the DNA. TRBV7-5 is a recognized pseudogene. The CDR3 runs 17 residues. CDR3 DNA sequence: TGTGTCAGAAGCTTAGAGCCCCATCGTGTAGGGGGCGACGAGCAGTACTTC. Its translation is CVRSLEPHRVGGDEQYF.

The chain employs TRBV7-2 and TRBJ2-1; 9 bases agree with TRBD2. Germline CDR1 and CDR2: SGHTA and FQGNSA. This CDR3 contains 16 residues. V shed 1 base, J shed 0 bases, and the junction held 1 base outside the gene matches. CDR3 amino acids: CASSLGSGSSYNEQFF. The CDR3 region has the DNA TGTGCCAGCAGCTTAGGTAGCGGGAGCTCCTACAATGAGCAGTTCTTC.

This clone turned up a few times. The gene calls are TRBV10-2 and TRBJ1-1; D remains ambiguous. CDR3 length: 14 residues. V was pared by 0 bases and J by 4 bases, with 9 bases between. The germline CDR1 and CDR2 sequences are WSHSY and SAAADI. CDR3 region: CASSESWSSTEAFF. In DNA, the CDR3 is TGCGCCAGCAGTGAGTCGTGGTCCAGCACTGAAGCTTTCTTT.

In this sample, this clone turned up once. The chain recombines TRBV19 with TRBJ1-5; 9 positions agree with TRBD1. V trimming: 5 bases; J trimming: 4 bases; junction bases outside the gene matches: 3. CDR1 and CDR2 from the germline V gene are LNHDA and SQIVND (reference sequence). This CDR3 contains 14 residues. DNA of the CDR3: TGTGCCAGTAGTCTAGGACAGGGGAATCAGCCCCAGCATTTT. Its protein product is CASSLGQGNQPQHF.

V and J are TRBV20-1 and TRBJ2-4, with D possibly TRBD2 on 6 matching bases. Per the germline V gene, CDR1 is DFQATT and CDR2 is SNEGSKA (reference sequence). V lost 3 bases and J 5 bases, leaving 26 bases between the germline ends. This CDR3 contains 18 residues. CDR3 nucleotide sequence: TGCAGTGCTAGTCCGCCCGGGTGGGCGGGAACGAGGGAAAACATTCAGTACTTC. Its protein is CSASPPGWAGTRENIQYF.

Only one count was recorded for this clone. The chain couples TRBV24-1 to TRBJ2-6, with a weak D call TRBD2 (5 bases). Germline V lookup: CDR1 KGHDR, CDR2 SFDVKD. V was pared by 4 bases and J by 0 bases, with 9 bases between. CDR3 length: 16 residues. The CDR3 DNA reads TGTGCCACCAGTGACCGACGGGACTCTGGGGCCAACGTCCTGACTTTC. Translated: CATSDRRDSGANVLTF.

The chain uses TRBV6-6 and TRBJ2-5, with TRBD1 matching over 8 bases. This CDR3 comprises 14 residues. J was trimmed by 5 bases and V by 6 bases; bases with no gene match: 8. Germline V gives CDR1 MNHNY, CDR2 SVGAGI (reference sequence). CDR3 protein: CASRPGGQGETQYF. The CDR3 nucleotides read TGTGCCAGCAGGCCAGGGGGCCAGGGGGAGACCCAGTACTTC.

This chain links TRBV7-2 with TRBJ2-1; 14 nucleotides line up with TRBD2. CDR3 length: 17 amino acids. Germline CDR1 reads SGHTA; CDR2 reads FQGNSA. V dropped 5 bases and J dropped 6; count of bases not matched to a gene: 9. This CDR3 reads CASSTGTSGSRANEQFF. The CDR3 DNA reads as TGTGCCAGCAGCACCGGGACTAGCGGGAGTCGGGCCAATGAGCAGTTCTTC.

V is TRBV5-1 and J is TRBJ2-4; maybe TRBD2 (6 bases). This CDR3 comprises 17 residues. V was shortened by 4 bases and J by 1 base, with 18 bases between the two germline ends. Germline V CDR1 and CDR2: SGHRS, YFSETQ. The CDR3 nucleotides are TGCGCCAGCAGCACGGAATACGGGAGAAGGGCCAAAAACATTCAGTACTTC. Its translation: CASSTEYGRRAKNIQYF. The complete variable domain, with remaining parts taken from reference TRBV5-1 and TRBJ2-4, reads KAGVTQTPRYLIKTRGQQVTLSCSPISGHRSVSWYQQTPGQGLQFLFEYFSETQRNKGNFPGRFSGRQFSNSRSEMNVSTLELGDSALYLCASSTEYGRRAKNIQYFGAGTRLSVL.

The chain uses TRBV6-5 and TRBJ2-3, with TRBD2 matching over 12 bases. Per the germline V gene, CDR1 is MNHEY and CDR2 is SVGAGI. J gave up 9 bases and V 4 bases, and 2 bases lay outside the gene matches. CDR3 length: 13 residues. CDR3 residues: CASSSGLAGTQYF. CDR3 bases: TGTGCCAGCAGTTCAGGACTAGCGGGGACGCAGTATTTT.

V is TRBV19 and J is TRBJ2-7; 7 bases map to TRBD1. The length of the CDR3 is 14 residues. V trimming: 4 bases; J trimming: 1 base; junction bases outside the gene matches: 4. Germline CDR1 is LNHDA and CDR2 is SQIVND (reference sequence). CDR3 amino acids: CASSSWDSSYEQYF. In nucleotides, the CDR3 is TGTGCCAGTAGTAGTTGGGACAGTTCCTACGAGCAGTACTTC.

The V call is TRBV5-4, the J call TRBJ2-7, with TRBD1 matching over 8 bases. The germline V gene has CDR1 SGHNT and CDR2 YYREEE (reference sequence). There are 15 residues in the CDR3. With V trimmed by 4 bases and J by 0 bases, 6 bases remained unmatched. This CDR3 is CASSPGQVSSYEQYF. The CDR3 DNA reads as TGTGCCAGCAGCCCGGGACAGGTGAGCTCCTACGAGCAGTACTTC.